This T cell receptor beta chain was sequenced for a study of CD8+ T cells in alopecia areata. The sequencing template was cDNA reverse transcribed from extracted RNA. Assay: immunoSEQ multiplex PCR; the TCRdb copy retains only in-frame clones and omits some. The repertoire holds 140,000 to 150,000 clones, with 51% as singletons. Germline V gives CDR1 MGHDK, CDR2 SYGVNS. The V gene lost 3 bases and the J gene lost 0 bases, with 11 bases spanning the gap. The CDR3 spans 15 residues. This clone was counted a few times. The input for sequencing was CD4+ T cells sorted from blood, taken at week 0. The receptor was isolated from a human donor with alopecia areata. The V call is TRBV25-1, the J call TRBJ1-1; tentatively, D is TRBD1 (5 bases). The CDR3 region is CASSDKGALNTEAFF. The CDR3 coding sequence is TGTGCCAGCAGTGATAAAGGGGCCTTGAACACTGAAGCTTTCTTT.